This TCR beta chain was retrieved from a study of T cell responses to AZD1222 COVID-19 vaccine. General observations from the study: Donors, mostly white British, included more females; clonal diversity was possibly underestimated. Only a handful of AZD1222 recipients were seropositive at baseline.

Second-dose recipients at about 4 or about 12 weeks were treated as one pooled group. Deletions cut 1 base from V and 5 bases from J, with 5 bases between. The CDR3 covers 12 residues. Comments on this clone: As yet, its antigen is unknown.

The repertoire was sequenced with immunoSEQ multiplex PCR; TCRdb's copy has only in-frame clones and lacks some. This repertoire shows 160,000 or so clones, just over 90% found once; its top ten account for 1.1%. The chain couples TRBV12-3 or TRBV12-4 to TRBJ1-1; D unclear. The source was peripheral blood, collected 28 days after the second AZD1222 dose. The TCR comes from an adult who received the AZD1222 COVID-19 vaccine. The CDR3 sequence: CASSLGMTEAFF. CDR3 bases: TGTGCCAGCAGTTTAGGGATGACTGAAGCTTTCTTT.